This is a list of T cell receptor beta chains from one sample in a study of monozygotic twins with inflammatory bowel disease. After re-calling the 5' RACE reads, TCRdb lists one entry per CDR3 protein, DNA absent. Recorded for this sample: about 210,000 distinct CDR3 sequences. The sample was blood. Receptors originate from a human donor with ulcerative colitis or Crohn's disease, or a healthy co-twin of an affected twin (not recorded which). The CDR3 runs from the conserved cysteine through the conserved F or W. The order of the fields is V gene, J gene, CDR3 length, CDR3 protein.

TRBV7-6	TRBJ1-2	15	CASSLRAGAVDGYTF
TRBV20-1	TRBJ1-1	11	CSASRTAEAFF
TRBV7-9	TRBJ2-1	15	CASSSGQARWNEQFF
TRBV12-3/TRBV12-4	TRBJ1-5	13	CASSLIGQGAQHF
TRBV11-3	TRBJ2-3	16	CASSPGLAIKADTQYF
TRBV5-1	TRBJ2-4	15	CASRDRDLAKNIQYF
TRBV10-3	TRBJ2-4	14	CAISESSRGNIQYF
TRBV9	TRBJ2-4	17	CASSPLLAGGRKNIQYF
TRBV5-6	TRBJ1-2	13	CASSPGQIYGYTF
TRBV12-3/TRBV12-4	TRBJ2-1	15	CASSRRGLAGAEQFF
TRBV5-1	TRBJ1-4	13	CASSSRGGEKLFF
TRBV12-3/TRBV12-4	TRBJ2-7	12	CASSNRGHEQYF
TRBV5-1	TRBJ1-3	15	CASSTWDATGNTIYF
TRBV4-2	TRBJ2-3	16	CASSQDKGQGSDTQYF
TRBV4-1	TRBJ2-1	15	CASSHPDRAYNEQFF
TRBV5-5	TRBJ1-2	14	CASSLTQGRYGYTF
TRBV5-1	TRBJ2-1	15	CASSLEYAGTNEQFF
TRBV5-1	TRBJ2-5	15	CASSLIGGRQETQYF
TRBV6-5	TRBJ1-1	14	CASSFQGVNTEAFF
TRBV5-1	TRBJ1-2	15	CASSLESLYNYGYTF
TRBV5-1	TRBJ2-2	16	CASSSGGPSNTGELFF
TRBV20-1	TRBJ1-1	14	CSARVQGKNTEAFF
TRBV12-3/TRBV12-4	TRBJ1-2	14	CASSLGEANYGYTF
TRBV7-9	TRBJ2-2	11	CASSFFGELFF
TRBV7-2	TRBJ1-5	16	CASSLVGQGAYQPQHF